Shown below are 20 T cell receptor beta chains from a single sample sequenced in a study of shared clonotypes between healthy human individuals. Produced via immunoSEQ multiplex PCR; TCRdb's table is partial and in-frame only. The table has more than 1.2 million clones, 98% seen once. Input material: naive CD4+ T cells sorted from blood. The subset was: CD45RA+ positively selected. These TCRs come from a man younger than 45 in good health.

The rearrangement uses TRBV7-2 and TRBJ2-7; the D gene could be TRBD1 or TRBD2 (5 bases each). The CDR3 is made up of 16 amino acids. V shed 1 base and J shed 2 bases, with 15 bases lying between them. CDR1 SGHTA and CDR2 FQGNSA come from the germline V gene. CDR3 sequence (DNA): TGTGCCAGCAGCTTAGGATTCCGGGGCGAAGCCTACGAGCAGTACTTC. This encodes CASSLGFRGEAYEQYF.

The chain carries TRBV2 and TRBJ2-5, with 7 bases identical to TRBD1. The CDR3 length is 15 residues. Germline loops: CDR1 SNHLY, CDR2 FYNNEI. V shed 4 bases, J shed 2 bases, and the junction held 7 bases outside the gene matches. CDR3 DNA: TGTGCCAGCAGTGTCTCTAAGGGACAGCAAGAGACCCAGTACTTC. Its translation: CASSVSKGQQETQYF.

This chain joins TRBV7-9 and TRBJ2-7; 11 bases line up with TRBD2. J lost 5 bases, V lost 4 bases, and 19 bases had no gene match. Germline lookup yields CDR1 SEHNR and CDR2 FQNEAQ (reference sequence). This CDR3 region has 19 residues. CDR3 region: CASSSSYKVAGGGPDEQYF. The CDR3 region has the DNA TGTGCCAGCAGCTCTTCTTATAAGGTAGCGGGAGGGGGACCCGACGAGCAGTACTTC.

The chain employs TRBV6-6 and TRBJ2-7; D not resolved. V lost 0 bases to trimming and J lost 5 bases, with 11 bases between them. Germline V gene lookup returns CDR1 MNHNY and CDR2 SVGAGI (reference sequence). This CDR3 has 14 amino acids. The DNA of the CDR3 is TGTGCCAGCAGTTACTCTACGGTCTTGGACGAGCAGTACTTC. Its translation is CASSYSTVLDEQYF.

The gene calls are TRBV7-2 and TRBJ1-1, with unresolved D. The V end lost 3 bases, the J end lost 2 bases, and 7 bases lay between the germline ends. Per the germline V gene, CDR1 is SGHTA and CDR2 is FQGNSA. CDR3 length: 13 residues. The CDR3 sequence: CASSFVENTEAFF. For the CDR3, the DNA is TGTGCCAGCAGCTTCGTGGAAAACACTGAAGCTTTCTTT.

This clone was seen once. The chain links TRBV4-1 to TRBJ2-1; 9 bases are shared with TRBD1. V lost 2 bases, J lost 7 bases, and 18 bases stayed unmatched. The CDR3 is 19 residues long. The germline V gene encodes CDR1 MGHRA and CDR2 YSYEKL. This chain's CDR3 is CASSQRFSAGQGSKNEQFF. The CDR3 DNA reads as TGCGCCAGCAGCCAACGATTTAGCGCGGGACAGGGCTCCAAGAATGAGCAGTTCTTC.

This clone has a single count. The rearrangement uses TRBV5-1 and TRBJ1-2, with D possibly being TRBD1 (6 bases). This CDR3 region has 16 residues. V shed 3 bases and J shed 3 bases, with 18 bases lying between them. CDR1 and CDR2 (germline): SGHRS, YFSETQ. The CDR3 coding sequence is TGCGCCAGCAGCTCATCACGACAGGTAGCCGACTATGGCTACACCTTC. It specifies CASSSSRQVADYGYTF.

This sequence joins TRBV5-1 and TRBJ1-1, with a weak D call TRBD1 (6 bases). The V gene's germline CDR1 is SGHRS and CDR2 YFSETQ. The CDR3 is made up of 16 amino acids. The V end lost 1 base, the J end lost 0 bases, and 13 bases lay between the germline ends. CDR3 DNA sequence: TGCGCCAGCAGCTTGACAGGGTTGGTAATGAACACTGAAGCTTTCTTT. Translation gives CASSLTGLVMNTEAFF.

This chain uses TRBV7-3 with TRBJ2-3; 14 positions match TRBD2. V lost 6 bases and J lost 4; bases outside the gene matches: 12. Germline V CDR1 and CDR2: SGHTA, FQGTGA. There are 18 residues in the CDR3. The CDR3 spells CASSKNARTSGRSDTQYF. The CDR3 DNA sequence: TGTGCCAGCAGTAAAAACGCCCGGACTAGCGGGAGGTCAGATACGCAGTATTTT.

This chain's CDR3 is CASSSSGRGHLRSYTF. The DNA for the CDR3 is TGTGCCAGCAGTTCTAGTGGGAGGGGACACCTCAGGAGCTACACCTTC. The chain employs TRBV28 and TRBJ1-2; tentatively, D is TRBD1 (6 bases). CDR1 is MDHEN, CDR2 SYDVKM, per germline. The V end lost 4 bases, the J end lost 9 bases, and 24 bases lay between the germline ends. The CDR3 consists of 16 residues.

Remarks on this clone: Other DNA sequences of this sample code for an identical CDR3. The genes are TRBV7-9 and TRBJ1-5, with unresolved D. Trimming removed 2 bases at V and 6 bases at J, with 5 bases between. The germline V gene encodes CDR1 SEHNR and CDR2 FQNEAQ (reference sequence). The CDR3 has 12 residues. DNA of the CDR3: TGTGCCAGCAGCTTATTGGGTCAGCCCCAGCATTTT. It codes for CASSLLGQPQHF.

On this clone: Other DNA sequences from this sample encode an identical CDR3 as well. The chain carries TRBV6-5 and TRBJ2-1; TRBD2 is a possible D gene (5 bases). Germline CDR1 MNHEY, CDR2 SVGAGI. This CDR3 spans 12 amino acids. Between the trimmed V and J ends, which lost 5 bases and 3 bases, there was a span of 5 bases. DNA of the CDR3: TGTGCCAGCAGTGGACTCTACAATGAGCAGTTCTTC. Its translation is CASSGLYNEQFF.

The CDR3 loop is CASSEVWGRGNQPQHF. CDR3 sequence (DNA): TGTGCCAGCAGTGAAGTTTGGGGAAGGGGCAATCAGCCCCAGCATTTT. This chain joins TRBV6-1 and TRBJ1-5; unclear D gene. Trimming removed 1 base from V and 2 bases from J, with 12 bases in between. The CDR3 contains 16 residues. CDR1 is MNHNS, CDR2 SASEGT, per germline.

V is TRBV7-2 and J is TRBJ2-3; D remains ambiguous. This CDR3 spans 14 amino acids. Trimming removed 5 bases at V and 6 bases at J, with 15 bases between. Germline V gives CDR1 SGHTA, CDR2 FQGNSA. The CDR3 sequence: CASSPSPGWDTQYF. The CDR3 coding sequence is TGTGCCAGCAGCCCAAGTCCCGGGTGGGATACGCAGTATTTT.

J is TRBJ2-5 and V is TRBV5-1; perhaps TRBD2 as D (5 bases). Trimming removed 0 bases from V and 2 bases from J, with 14 bases in between. The CDR3 consists of 16 residues. Germline lookup yields CDR1 SGHRS and CDR2 YFSETQ. This chain's CDR3 is CASSLGPPLVQETQYF. DNA for the CDR3: TGCGCCAGCAGCTTGGGCCCTCCACTAGTTCAAGAGACCCAGTACTTC.

The rearrangement joins TRBV28 to TRBJ1-5; D gene uncertain. V lost 7 bases and J 9 bases, leaving 13 bases between the germline ends. This CDR3 region has 12 residues. In germline, CDR1 is MDHEN, CDR2 SYDVKM. CDR3 residues: CASTPTSWPQHF. CDR3 nucleotide sequence: TGTGCCAGCACGCCCACCTCATGGCCCCAGCATTTT.

J is TRBJ1-1 and V is TRBV7-9; TRBD1 is a possible D gene (5 bases). Looked up from germline, CDR1 is SEHNR and CDR2 is FQNEAQ (reference sequence). The germline V and J ends were trimmed by 3 bases and 1 base, with 12 bases remaining between them. The CDR3 is 15 residues long. The CDR3 loop reads CASSLSATGNTEAFF. CDR3 in DNA: TGTGCCAGCAGCTTGTCCGCAACAGGGAACACTGAAGCTTTCTTT.

The chain is built from TRBV28 and TRBJ2-5, with a possible D match to TRBD1 (6 bases). With 5 bases removed from V and 5 bases from J, the gap between germline ends came to 12 bases. The CDR3 sequence is 13 residues long. CDR1 is MDHEN and CDR2 is SYDVKM in the germline V gene. The CDR3 here is CASSLQGWETQYF. CDR3 nucleotides: TGTGCCAGCAGTCTACAGGGATGGGAGACCCAGTACTTC.

The J gene is TRBJ1-5, the V gene TRBV30; D gene ambiguous. The V gene's germline CDR1 is GTSNPN and CDR2 SVGIG (reference sequence). V lost 3 bases to trimming and J lost 0 bases, with 9 bases between them. The CDR3 length is 14 residues. CDR3 DNA: TGTGCCTGGAGGGGCGCTTTTAGCAATCAGCCCCAGCATTTT. This codes for CAWRGAFSNQPQHF.

The chain combines TRBV5-1 with TRBJ2-5; tentatively, D is TRBD2 (6 bases). Per germline, CDR1 SGHRS and CDR2 YFSETQ. CDR3 size: 17 residues. V was cut by 0 bases and J by 4 bases, with 19 bases left in between. The CDR3 DNA reads as TGCGCCAGCAGCTTGGAGGGTATGCGGGGATCTGGAGAGACCCAGTACTTC. This translates into CASSLEGMRGSGETQYF. Full variable domain (rest looked up from reference TRBV5-1 and TRBJ2-5): KAGVTQTPRYLIKTRGQQVTLSCSPISGHRSVSWYQQTPGQGLQFLFEYFSETQRNKGNFPGRFSGRQFSNSRSEMNVSTLELGDSALYLCASSLEGMRGSGETQYFGPGTRLLVL.